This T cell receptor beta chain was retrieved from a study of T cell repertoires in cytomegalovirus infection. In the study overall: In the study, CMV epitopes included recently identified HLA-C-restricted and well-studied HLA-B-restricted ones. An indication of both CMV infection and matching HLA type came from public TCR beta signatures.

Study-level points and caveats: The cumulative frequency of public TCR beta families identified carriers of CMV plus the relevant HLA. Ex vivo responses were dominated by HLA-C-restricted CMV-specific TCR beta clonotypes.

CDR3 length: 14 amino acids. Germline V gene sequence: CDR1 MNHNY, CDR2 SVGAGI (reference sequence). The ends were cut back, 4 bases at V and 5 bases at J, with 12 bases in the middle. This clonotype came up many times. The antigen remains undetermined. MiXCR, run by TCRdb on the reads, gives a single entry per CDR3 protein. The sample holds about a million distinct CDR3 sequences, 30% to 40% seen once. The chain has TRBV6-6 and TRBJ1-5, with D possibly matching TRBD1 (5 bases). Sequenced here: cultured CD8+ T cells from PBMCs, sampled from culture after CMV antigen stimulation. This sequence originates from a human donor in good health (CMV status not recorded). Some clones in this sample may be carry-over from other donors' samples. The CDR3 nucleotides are TGTGCCAGCAGTTTCCGGGACCGCCATCAGCCCCAGCATTTT. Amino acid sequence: CASSFRDRHQPQHF.